This TCR beta chain was found in a study of PD-1 blockade in mismatch repair-deficient tumors. About the research overall: Patients had eleven to twelve mismatch repair-deficient cancer types, all previously treated and progressing.

About this clone itself: What it binds is not known.

Study conclusions and caveats: After pembrolizumab, tumor-resident clones rose rapidly, then generally contracted before radiologic responses.

Every patient had mismatch repair deficiency by PCR or immunohistochemistry. TCR sequencing covered a few patients who responded to pembrolizumab. Trimming cost V 0 bases and J 5 bases; bases outside gene matches: 13. Germline loops: CDR1 SGHAT, CDR2 FQNNGV. This CDR3 has 18 residues. Sequenced by immunoSEQ multiplex PCR; TCRdb stores in-frame clones only, minus some. The sample holds roughly 48,000 clones, around three quarters seen once. This clonotype was obtained from an adult with mismatch repair-deficient cancer. Sequences were derived from PBMCs, sampled before pembrolizumab treatment. V is TRBV11-2 and J is TRBJ2-5, with TRBD2 matching over 9 bases. CDR3 residues: CASSLDLVVAGARETQYF. CDR3 DNA: TGTGCCAGCAGCTTAGATCTGGTAGTAGCGGGGGCCCGGGAGACCCAGTACTTC.